This T cell receptor (beta chain) came from a study of regulatory T cells in long-lasting Graves disease. Study-level information: Antithyroid drug intake by newly diagnosed Graves' patients had lasted under 3 months. Study conclusions and caveats: Persistent disease preferred TRBV28, TRBJ1-2 and TRBJ2-5; new disease, TRBV20-1 and TRBJ2-1.

Many counts were recorded for this clonotype. The target antigen is unknown. Arm-PCR of CDR3 regions and iRepertoire HTBI primers were the basis on which TCR beta libraries were built. MiXCR, run by TCRdb on the multiplex PCR reads, gives a single entry per CDR3 protein. The table records some 250,000 distinct CDR3 sequences, 20% to 25% of them present only once. CDR3 size: 13 residues. V was pared by 6 bases and J by 1 base, with 9 bases between. CDR1 is MNHEY and CDR2 is SVGEGT in the germline V gene. The time point here: newly diagnosed GD, antithyroid drugs for less than 3 months. Making the TCR library involved RNA that had been extracted from PBMCs.

The chain couples TRBV6-2 or TRBV6-3 to TRBJ2-5; D is perhaps TRBD1 (7 bases). The source material was peripheral blood mononuclear cells (PBMCs), sampled at new diagnosis, from a patient treated with antithyroid drugs. This TCR was sampled from a female donor with Graves disease. CDR3 DNA sequence: TGTGCCAGCAGGGAGGGGGCCCAAGAGACCCAGTACTTC. Its protein product is CASREGAQETQYF.